This TCR beta chain appears in the sequencing data of a study of spatial heterogeneity in lung cancer. In this sample, this clonotype turned up a few times. This beta chain appears as a stray read in a library generated for alpha chains; its size is not informative. TCRdb independently ran MiXCR on the 5' RACE reads; one entry per CDR3 protein. The table has about 2,700 distinct CDR3 sequences, less than 10% seen once. Time point reported: sample taken at primary tumor resection. TCRs were sequenced from unsorted whole RNA of tumor, nontumor lung or PBMC. This CDR3 comprises 19 residues. Germline assignment: CDR1 SGHAT and CDR2 FQNNGV. The V end was cut by 0 bases, the J end by 0 bases, with 18 bases between.

The sample consisted of normal lung tissue next to the tumor, taken at surgery. V is TRBV11-2 and J is TRBJ2-1; D is ambiguous. The receptor comes from a male donor with early-stage non-small cell lung cancer. In DNA, the CDR3 is TGTGCCAGCAGCTTAGATCACCGGCAGGCAGCCCCCTCCTACAATGAGCAGTTCTTC. Encoded protein: CASSLDHRQAAPSYNEQFF.